The rows below give T cell receptor beta chains drawn from one sample of a study of Ad26.COV2.S vaccination and SARS-CoV-2 variants. Sequenced by immunoSEQ multiplex PCR; TCRdb stores in-frame clones only, minus some. The sample shows just under 250,000 clones, 85% to 90% of them seen only once. The sequences come from peripheral blood, collected in a trial of Ad26.COV2.S vaccine versus placebo. These TCRs come from a person between 18 and 60 years old who received the Ad26.COV2.S COVID-19 vaccine or a placebo. CDR3s include the opening cysteine and the closing phenylalanine or tryptophan. The D gene is left open where the match is weak.

>17|.|TRBV6-1|TRBJ2-7
CASSERLGSRGSYEQYF
>14|TRBD1|TRBV9|TRBJ2-1
CASSVGTGYNEQFF
>15|TRBD1|TRBV18|TRBJ2-5
CASSRSGQGGETQYF
>17|.|TRBV5-3|TRBJ2-5
CARSLPTTSEVRETQYF
>13|TRBD2|TRBV7-3|TRBJ2-7
CASSPGLSYEQYF
>14|TRBD2|TRBV7-2|TRBJ2-3
CASSFWTSSDTQYF
>16|TRBD2|TRBV9|TRBJ2-5
CASSDPSGAHQETQYF
>14|.|TRBV28|TRBJ1-2
CASRISSGAIGYTF
>15|TRBD1|TRBV4-2|TRBJ1-6
CASSQIGQGNSPLHF
>15|.|TRBV28|TRBJ1-1
CASSFTAVANTEAFF
>16|.|TRBV19|TRBJ2-3
CASTSTQRANLDTQYF
>12|.|TRBV28|TRBJ1-1
CASSLFNTEAFF
>12|.|TRBV29-1|TRBJ1-3
CSAEANGNTIYF
>12|.|TRBV12-3/TRBV12-4|TRBJ2-1
CASNGDNIEQFF
>16|.|TRBV21-1|TRBJ2-3
CASDLRTSGSTDTQYF
>16|.|TRBV28|TRBJ1-5
CASSPSLVTGNQPQHF
>16|TRBD2|TRBV18|TRBJ2-5
CASSPGLAGTEETQYF
>12|TRBD2|TRBV12-3/TRBV12-4|TRBJ2-7
CASSRGGNEQYF
>14|.|TRBV20-1|TRBJ1-3
CSASGGNSGNTIYF
>14|TRBD2|TRBV4-3|TRBJ2-7
CASSPGGSSYEQYF
>13|.|TRBV12-3/TRBV12-4|TRBJ2-1
CASSLGAGNEQFF
>16|.|TRBV5-1|TRBJ1-4
CASSRGGVATNEKLFF
>14|TRBD1|TRBV14|TRBJ1-4
CASSLNRGSEKLFF
>13|.|TRBV5-8|TRBJ2-1
CASSLAGINEQFF
>15|.|TRBV6-2/TRBV6-3|TRBJ1-2
CASSYHPGEVYGYTF
>15|.|TRBV19|TRBJ2-3
CASSMDTSSTDTQYF
>15|TRBD2|TRBV19|TRBJ2-1
CASSHSGIHQTEQFF
>15|.|TRBV4-3|TRBJ1-2
CASSQAPGVGDGYTF
>14|.|TRBV30|TRBJ2-7
CAWRGGSFSYEQYF
>11|.|TRBV20-1|TRBJ2-2
CSARETGELFF
>16|TRBD2|TRBV7-6|TRBJ2-1
CASSTVSGRGYNEQFF
>15|TRBD1|TRBV6-1|TRBJ2-7
CASSVADRVGYEQYF
>12|.|TRBV5-8|TRBJ2-7
CASSHRTYEQYF
>14|TRBD1|TRBV5-1|TRBJ2-7
CASSRRDRVYEQYF
>14|.|TRBV4-3|TRBJ2-3
CASSQDRRTDTQYF
>15|.|TRBV6-5|TRBJ1-6
CASSYSNGPNSPLHF
>14|.|TRBV5-1|TRBJ2-5
CASSLVGLQETQYF
>16|.|TRBV4-2|TRBJ2-5
CASSQDFRGTQETQYF
>15|TRBD1|TRBV30|TRBJ1-4
CAWSHTGVTNEKLFF
>16|TRBD2|TRBV6-2/TRBV6-3|TRBJ2-7
CASSFLGLATNHEQYF
>16|.|TRBV7-8|TRBJ2-3
CASSLAPGPSTDTQYF